The clone carrying this T cell receptor (beta chain) was observed a handful of times. Its antigen is unknown. The source of the sample is a study of vaccination effects on CD4 cells after COVID-19. Study information: Post-vaccine sampling occurred a median 72 days after the second dose.

Viral peptide pool expansion of antigen-specific CD4+ T cells preceded sequencing in the ViraFEST assay. Cultured cells yielded isolated CD4+ T cells after 10 days. Two doses of BNT162b2 or mRNA-1273 vaccine were administered to participants. Method: immunoSEQ multiplex PCR; TCRdb's copy keeps in-frame clones and lacks some. The data show around 67,000 clones, with 70% to 90% seen just once and roughly 1.2% held by the top ten. The clonotype was recovered from a human donor who received a COVID-19 vaccine. Sample: CD4+ T cells from PBMCs cultured with HCoV-229E spike peptides, taken after COVID-19 vaccination.

The CDR3 reads CASSQERAAPQHF. CDR3 nucleotide sequence: TGCGCCAGCAGCCAAGAGAGAGCGGCACCCCAGCATTTT. This chain uses TRBV4-1 with TRBJ1-5; D is uncertain. CDR1 and CDR2 (germline): MGHRA, YSYEKL. The V and J ends lost 0 bases and 10 bases respectively, with 10 bases between them. This CDR3 is built from 13 residues.